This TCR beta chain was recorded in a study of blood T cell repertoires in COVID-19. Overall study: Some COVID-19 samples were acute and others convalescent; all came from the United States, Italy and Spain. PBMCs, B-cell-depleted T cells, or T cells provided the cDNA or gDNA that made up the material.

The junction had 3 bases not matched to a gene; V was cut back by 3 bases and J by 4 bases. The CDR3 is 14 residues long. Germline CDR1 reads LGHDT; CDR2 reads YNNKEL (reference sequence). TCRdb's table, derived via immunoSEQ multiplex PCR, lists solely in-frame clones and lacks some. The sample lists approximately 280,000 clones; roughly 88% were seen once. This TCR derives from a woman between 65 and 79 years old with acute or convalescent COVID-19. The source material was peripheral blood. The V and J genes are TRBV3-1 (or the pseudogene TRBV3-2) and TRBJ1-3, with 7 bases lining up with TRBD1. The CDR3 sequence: CASSQGQRGNTIYF. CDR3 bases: TGTGCCAGCAGCCAGGGACAGAGAGGAAACACCATATATTTT.